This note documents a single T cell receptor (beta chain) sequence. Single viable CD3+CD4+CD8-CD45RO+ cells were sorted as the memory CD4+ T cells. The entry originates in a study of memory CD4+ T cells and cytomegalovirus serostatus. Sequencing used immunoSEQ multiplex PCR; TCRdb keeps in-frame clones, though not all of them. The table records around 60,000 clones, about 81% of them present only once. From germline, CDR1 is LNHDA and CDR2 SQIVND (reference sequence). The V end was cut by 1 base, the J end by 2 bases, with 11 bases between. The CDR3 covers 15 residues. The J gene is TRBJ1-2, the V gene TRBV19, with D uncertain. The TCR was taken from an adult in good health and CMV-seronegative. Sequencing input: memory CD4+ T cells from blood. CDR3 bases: TGTGCCAGTAGTATAGTGGCAGAATCAAACTATGGCTACACCTTC. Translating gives CASSIVAESNYGYTF.